The T cell receptor (beta chain) under discussion was sequenced for a study of CD8+CD57+ T cells in acquired aplastic anemia. Study-wide background: When averaged, DNA from sorted CD4+ and CD8+ cells came to approximately 3.2 ug. The average read count for CD4+ cells in healthy donors was around 10 million. Study observations and caveats: It was found that more than 25 CD8+ CDR3 sequences were shared between patients and controls. For CD8+ Simpson's diversity, patients and controls showed no significant difference.

Researchers used genomic DNA as the template to profile TCR beta VDJ and CDR3. TCRdb reprocessed the reads via MiXCR and lists one record per CDR3 protein. The sample records some 220,000 distinct CDR3 sequences, about a third being singletons. Ten or more counts support this clonotype. Its antigen is not identified. Trimming left V 0 bases short and J 4 bases short, with 12 bases between. The CDR3 loop spans 15 amino acids. Per the germline V gene, CDR1 is LGHNA and CDR2 is YNFKEQ. The chain is built from TRBV4-2 and TRBJ1-2; D ambiguous. Sequencing was done on a sample of sorted CD4+, CD8+, or CD8+CD57+ T cells (not recorded which) from PBMCs. This sequence was found in a human donor in good health, serving as a control. The CDR3 DNA sequence: TGTGCCAGCAGCCAAGAGAGGACGCCCTTCTATGGCTACACCTTC. Translated, it gives CASSQERTPFYGYTF.